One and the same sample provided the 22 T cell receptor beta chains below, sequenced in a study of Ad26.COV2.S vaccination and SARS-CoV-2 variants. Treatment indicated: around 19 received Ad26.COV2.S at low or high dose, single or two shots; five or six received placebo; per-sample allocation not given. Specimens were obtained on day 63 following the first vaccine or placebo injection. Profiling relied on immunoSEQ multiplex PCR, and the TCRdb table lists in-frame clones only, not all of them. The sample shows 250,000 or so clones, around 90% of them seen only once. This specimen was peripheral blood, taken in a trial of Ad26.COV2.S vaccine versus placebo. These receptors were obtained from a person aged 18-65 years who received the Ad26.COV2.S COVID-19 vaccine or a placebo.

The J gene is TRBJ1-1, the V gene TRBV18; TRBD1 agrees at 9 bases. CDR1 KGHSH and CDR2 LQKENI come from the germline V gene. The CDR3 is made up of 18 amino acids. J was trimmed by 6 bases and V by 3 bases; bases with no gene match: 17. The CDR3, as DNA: TGTGCCAGCTCACCTCTAGGACAGGGGTTATATGACAACGCTGAAGCTTTCTTT. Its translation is CASSPLGQGLYDNAEAFF.

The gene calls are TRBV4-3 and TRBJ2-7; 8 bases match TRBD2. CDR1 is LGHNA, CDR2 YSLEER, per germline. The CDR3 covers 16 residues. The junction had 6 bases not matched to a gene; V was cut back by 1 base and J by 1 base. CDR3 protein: CASSQGIAGRSYEQYF. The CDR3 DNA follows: TGCGCCAGCAGCCAAGGAATAGCGGGGAGATCCTACGAGCAGTACTTC.

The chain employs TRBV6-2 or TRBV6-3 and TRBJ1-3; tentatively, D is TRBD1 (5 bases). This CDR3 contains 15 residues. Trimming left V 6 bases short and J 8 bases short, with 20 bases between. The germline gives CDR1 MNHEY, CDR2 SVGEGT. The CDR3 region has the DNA TGTGCCAGCAGCCGTTCCACCGGGACGTGGGACACCATATATTTT. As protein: CASSRSTGTWDTIYF.

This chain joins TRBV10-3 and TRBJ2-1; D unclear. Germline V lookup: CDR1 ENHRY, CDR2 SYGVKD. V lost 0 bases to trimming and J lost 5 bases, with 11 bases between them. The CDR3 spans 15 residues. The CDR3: CAISESTRRDNEQFF. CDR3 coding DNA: TGTGCCATCAGTGAGTCGACTCGCAGAGACAATGAGCAGTTCTTC.

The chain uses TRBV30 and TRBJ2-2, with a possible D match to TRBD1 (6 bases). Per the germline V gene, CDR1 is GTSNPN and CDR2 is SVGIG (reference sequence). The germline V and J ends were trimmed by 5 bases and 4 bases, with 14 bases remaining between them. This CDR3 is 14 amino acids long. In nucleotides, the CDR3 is TGTGCCTGGTGGGACAAATCAGCCACCGGGGAGCTGTTTTTT. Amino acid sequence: CAWWDKSATGELFF.

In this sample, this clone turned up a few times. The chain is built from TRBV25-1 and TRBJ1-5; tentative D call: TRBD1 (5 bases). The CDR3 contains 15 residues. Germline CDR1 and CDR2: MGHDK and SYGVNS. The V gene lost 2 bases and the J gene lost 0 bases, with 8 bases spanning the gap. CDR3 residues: CASSEGGFSNQPQHF. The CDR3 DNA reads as TGTGCCAGCAGTGAAGGGGGATTTAGCAATCAGCCCCAGCATTTT.

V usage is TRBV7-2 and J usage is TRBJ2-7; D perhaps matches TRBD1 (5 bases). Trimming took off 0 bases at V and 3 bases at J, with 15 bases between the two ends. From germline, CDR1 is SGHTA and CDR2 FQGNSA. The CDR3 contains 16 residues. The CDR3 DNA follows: TGTGCCAGCAGCTTAGCAGACAGACCCCCCCTCTACGAGCAGTACTTC. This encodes CASSLADRPPLYEQYF. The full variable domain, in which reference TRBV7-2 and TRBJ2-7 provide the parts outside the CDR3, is GAGVSQSPSNKVTEKGKDVELRCDPISGHTALYWYRQSLGQGLEFLIYFQGNSAPDKSGLPSDRFSAERTGGSVSTLTIQRTQQEDSAVYLCASSLADRPPLYEQYFGPGTRLTVT.

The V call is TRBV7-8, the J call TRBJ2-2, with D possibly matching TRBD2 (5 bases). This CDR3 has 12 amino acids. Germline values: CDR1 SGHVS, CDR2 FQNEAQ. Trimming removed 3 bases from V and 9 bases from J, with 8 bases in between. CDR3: CASSFDYRELFF. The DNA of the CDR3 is TGTGCCAGCAGCTTCGACTACAGGGAGCTGTTTTTT.

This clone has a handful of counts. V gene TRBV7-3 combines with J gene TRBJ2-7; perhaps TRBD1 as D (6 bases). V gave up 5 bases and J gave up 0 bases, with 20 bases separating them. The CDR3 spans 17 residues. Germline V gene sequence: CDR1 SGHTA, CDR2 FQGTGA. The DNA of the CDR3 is TGTGCCAGCAGCCCGAGGACAGAACCGACCAGCTCCTACGAGCAGTACGTC. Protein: CASSPRTEPTSSYEQYV.

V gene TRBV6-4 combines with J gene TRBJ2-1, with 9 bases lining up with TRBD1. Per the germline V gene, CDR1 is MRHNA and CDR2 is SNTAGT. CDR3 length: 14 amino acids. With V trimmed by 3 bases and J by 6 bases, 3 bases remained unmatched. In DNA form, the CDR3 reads TGTGCCAGCAGTGAAGGGACAGGGAGCAATGAGCAGTTCTTC. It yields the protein CASSEGTGSNEQFF.

The CDR3 DNA reads as TGTGCCAGCTCTTTCGGACTAGCGCAAGGCAATGAGCAGTTCTTC. The encoded protein is CASSFGLAQGNEQFF. The chain links TRBV18 to TRBJ2-1, with 9 positions matching TRBD2. Per germline, CDR1 KGHSH and CDR2 LQKENI. The CDR3 contains 15 residues. V lost 6 bases to trimming and J lost 6 bases; unmatched junction nucleotides: 9.

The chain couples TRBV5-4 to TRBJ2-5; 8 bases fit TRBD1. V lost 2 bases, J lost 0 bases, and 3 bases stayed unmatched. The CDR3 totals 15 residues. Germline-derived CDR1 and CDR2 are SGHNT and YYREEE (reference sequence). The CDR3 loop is CASSFRTGYQETQYF. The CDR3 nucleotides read TGTGCCAGCAGCTTTCGGACAGGGTACCAAGAGACCCAGTACTTC.

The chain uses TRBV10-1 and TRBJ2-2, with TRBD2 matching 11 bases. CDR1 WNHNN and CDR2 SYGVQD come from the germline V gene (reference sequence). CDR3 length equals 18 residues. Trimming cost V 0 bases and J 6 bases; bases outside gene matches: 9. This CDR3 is CASSESSLAGVDPGELFF. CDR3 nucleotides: TGCGCCAGCAGTGAGTCGTCACTAGCGGGAGTTGATCCCGGGGAGCTGTTTTTT.

In DNA form, the CDR3 reads TGTGCCAGCAGCTCCCGGGCGGGGGTCACCAATGAGCAGTTCTTC. Translated: CASSSRAGVTNEQFF. The V and J genes are TRBV7-3 and TRBJ2-1; TRBD2 matches at 7 bases. Per germline, CDR1 SGHTA and CDR2 FQGTGA. V lost 4 bases and J lost 6; bases outside the gene matches: 9. The CDR3 runs 15 residues.

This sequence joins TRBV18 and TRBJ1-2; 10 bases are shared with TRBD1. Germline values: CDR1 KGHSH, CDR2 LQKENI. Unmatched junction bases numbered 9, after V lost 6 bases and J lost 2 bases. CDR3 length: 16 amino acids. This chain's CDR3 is CASSQNPGQGNYGYTF. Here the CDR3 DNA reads TGTGCCAGCTCCCAAAACCCGGGACAGGGGAACTATGGCTACACCTTC.

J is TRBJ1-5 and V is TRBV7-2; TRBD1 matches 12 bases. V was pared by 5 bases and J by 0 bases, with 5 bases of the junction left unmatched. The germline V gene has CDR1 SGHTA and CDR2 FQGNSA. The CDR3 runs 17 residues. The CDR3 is CASSRGQGANSNQPQHF. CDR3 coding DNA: TGTGCCAGCAGCAGGGGACAGGGGGCTAATAGCAATCAGCCCCAGCATTTT.

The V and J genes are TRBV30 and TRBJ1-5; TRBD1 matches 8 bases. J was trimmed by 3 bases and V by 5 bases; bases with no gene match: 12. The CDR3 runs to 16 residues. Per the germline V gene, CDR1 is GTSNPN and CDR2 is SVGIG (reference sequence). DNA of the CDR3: TGTGCCTGGGACCGCAGGGGGCGCGGGGACAATCAGCCCCAGCATTTT. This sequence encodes CAWDRRGRGDNQPQHF.

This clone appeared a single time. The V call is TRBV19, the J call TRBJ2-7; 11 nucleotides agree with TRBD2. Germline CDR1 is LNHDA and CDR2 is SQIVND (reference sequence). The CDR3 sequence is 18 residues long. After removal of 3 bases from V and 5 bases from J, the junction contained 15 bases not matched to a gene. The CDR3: CASSIPGLAGGRSHEQYF. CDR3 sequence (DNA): TGTGCCAGTAGTATTCCGGGGCTAGCGGGGGGAAGAAGCCACGAGCAGTACTTC.

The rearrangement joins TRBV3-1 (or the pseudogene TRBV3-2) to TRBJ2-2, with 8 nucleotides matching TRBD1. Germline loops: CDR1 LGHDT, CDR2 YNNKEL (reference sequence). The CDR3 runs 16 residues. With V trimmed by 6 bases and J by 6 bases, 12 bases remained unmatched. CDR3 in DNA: TGTGCCAGCAGACCCTACAGGGGGTTAAGCGCCGGGGAGCTGTTTTTT. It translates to CASRPYRGLSAGELFF.

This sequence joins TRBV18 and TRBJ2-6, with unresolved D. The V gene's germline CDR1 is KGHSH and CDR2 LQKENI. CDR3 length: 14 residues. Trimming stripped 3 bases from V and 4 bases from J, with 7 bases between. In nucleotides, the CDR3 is TGTGCCAGCTCACCGAACCTAGGGGCCAACGTCCTGACTTTC. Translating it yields CASSPNLGANVLTF.

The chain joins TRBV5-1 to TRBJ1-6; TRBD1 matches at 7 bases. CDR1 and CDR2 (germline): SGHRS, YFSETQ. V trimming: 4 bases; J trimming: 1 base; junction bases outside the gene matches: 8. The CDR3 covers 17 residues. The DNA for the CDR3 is TGCGCCAGCAGCCGGGATCCAGGGGGTTCCTATAATTCACCCCTCCACTTT. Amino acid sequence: CASSRDPGGSYNSPLHF.

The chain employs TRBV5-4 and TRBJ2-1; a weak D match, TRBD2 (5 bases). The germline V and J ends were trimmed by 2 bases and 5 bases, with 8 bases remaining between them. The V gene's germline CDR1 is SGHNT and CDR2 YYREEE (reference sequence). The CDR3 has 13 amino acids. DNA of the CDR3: TGTGCCAGCAGCTTAGCTAGCCACAATGAGCAGTTCTTC. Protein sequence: CASSLASHNEQFF. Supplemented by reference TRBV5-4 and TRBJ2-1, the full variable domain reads ETGVTQSPTHLIKTRGQQVTLRCSSQSGHNTVSWYQQALGQGPQFIFQYYREEENGRGNFPPRFSGLQFPNYSSELNVNALELDDSALYLCASSLASHNEQFFGPGTRLTVL.